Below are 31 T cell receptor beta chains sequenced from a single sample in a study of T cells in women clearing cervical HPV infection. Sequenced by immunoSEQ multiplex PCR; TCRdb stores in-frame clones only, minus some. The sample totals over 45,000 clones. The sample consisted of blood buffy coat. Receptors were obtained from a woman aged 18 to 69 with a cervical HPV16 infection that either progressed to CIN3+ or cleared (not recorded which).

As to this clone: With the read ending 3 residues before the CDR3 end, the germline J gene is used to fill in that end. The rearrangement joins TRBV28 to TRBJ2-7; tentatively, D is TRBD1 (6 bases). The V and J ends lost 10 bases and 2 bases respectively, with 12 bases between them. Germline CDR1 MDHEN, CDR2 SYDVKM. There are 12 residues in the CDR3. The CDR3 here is CATGTSAYEQYF. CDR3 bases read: TGTGCCACCGGGACATCCGCCTACGAG.

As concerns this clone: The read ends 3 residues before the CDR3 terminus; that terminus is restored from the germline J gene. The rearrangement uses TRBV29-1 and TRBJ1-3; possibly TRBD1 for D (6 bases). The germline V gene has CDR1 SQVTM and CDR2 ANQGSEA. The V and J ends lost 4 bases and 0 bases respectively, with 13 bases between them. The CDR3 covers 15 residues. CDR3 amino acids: CSVVGADFSGNTIYF. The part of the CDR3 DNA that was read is TGCAGCGTTGTGGGGGCAGACTTCTCTGGAAACACC.

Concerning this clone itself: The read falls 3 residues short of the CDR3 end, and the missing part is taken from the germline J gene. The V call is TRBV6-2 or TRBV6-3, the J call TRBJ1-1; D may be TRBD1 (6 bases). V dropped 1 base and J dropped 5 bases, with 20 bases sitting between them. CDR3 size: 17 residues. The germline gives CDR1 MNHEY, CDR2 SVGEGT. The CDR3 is CASSYYPGEERNTEAFF. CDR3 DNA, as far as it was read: TGTGCCAGCAGTTACTACCCAGGGGAGGAGAGAAATACTGAA.

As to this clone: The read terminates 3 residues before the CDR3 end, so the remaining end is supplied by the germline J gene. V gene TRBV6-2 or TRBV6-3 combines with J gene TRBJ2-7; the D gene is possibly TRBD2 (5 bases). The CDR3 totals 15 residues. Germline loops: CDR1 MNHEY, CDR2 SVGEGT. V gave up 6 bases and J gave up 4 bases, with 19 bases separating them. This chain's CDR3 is CASSHPRGVTYEQYF. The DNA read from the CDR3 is TGTGCCAGCAGCCACCCTCGGGGAGTGACATACGAG.

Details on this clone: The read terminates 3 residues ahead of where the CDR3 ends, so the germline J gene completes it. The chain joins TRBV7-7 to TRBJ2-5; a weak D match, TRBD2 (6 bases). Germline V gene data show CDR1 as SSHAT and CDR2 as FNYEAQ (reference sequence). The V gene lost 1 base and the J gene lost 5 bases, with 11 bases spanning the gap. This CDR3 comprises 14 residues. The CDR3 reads CASSLVGGLETQYF. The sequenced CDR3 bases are TGTGCCAGCAGCTTAGTTGGAGGGCTGGAGACC.

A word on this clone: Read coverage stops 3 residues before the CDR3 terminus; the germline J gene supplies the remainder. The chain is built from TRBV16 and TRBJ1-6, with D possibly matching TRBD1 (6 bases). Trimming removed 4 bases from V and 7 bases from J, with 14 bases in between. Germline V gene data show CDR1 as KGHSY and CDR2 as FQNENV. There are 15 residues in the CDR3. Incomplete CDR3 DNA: TGTGCCAGCAGCCTAACACAGGGCGTCAATTCACCC. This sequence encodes CASSLTQGVNSP. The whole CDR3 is CASSLTQGVNSPLHF.

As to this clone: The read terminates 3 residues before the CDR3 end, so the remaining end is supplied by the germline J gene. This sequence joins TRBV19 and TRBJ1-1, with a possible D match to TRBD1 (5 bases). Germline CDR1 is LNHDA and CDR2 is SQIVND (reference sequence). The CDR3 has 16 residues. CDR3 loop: CASSGWTSGGEETAFF. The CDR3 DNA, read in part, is TGTGCCAGTAGTGGATGGACTAGCGGGGGAGAAGAGACA.

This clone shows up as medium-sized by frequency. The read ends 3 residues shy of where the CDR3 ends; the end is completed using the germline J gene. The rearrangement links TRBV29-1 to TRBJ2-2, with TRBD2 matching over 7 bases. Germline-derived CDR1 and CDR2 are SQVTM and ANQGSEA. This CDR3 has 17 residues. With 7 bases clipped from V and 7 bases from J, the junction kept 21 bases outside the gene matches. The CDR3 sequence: CSARRRGNGLTDGELFF. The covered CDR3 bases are TGCAGCGCCCGGAGGCGGGGGAATGGACTAACGGACGGGGAG.

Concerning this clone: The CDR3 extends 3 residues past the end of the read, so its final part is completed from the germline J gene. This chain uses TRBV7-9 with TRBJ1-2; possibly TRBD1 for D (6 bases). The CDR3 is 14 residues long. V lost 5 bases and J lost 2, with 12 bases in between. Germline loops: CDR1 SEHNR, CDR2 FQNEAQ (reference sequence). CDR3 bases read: TGTGCCAGCAGCCCGCGGACAGAGAACTATGGC. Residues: CASSPRTENYG. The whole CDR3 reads CASSPRTENYGYTF.

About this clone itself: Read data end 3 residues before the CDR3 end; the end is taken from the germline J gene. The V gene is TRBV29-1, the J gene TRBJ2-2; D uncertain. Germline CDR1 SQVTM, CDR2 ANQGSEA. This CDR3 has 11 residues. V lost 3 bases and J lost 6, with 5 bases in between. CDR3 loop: CSVDSSGELFF. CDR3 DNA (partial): TGCAGCGTTGATAGTTCCGGGGAG.

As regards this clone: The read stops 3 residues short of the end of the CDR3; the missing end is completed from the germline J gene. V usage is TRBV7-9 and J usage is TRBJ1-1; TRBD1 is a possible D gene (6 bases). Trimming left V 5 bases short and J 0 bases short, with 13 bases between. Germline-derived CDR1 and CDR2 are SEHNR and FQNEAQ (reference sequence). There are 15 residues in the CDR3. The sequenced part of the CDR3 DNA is TGTGCCAGCAGCGACCGACAGGCGATGAACACTGAA. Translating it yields CASSDRQAMNTE. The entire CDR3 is CASSDRQAMNTEAFF.

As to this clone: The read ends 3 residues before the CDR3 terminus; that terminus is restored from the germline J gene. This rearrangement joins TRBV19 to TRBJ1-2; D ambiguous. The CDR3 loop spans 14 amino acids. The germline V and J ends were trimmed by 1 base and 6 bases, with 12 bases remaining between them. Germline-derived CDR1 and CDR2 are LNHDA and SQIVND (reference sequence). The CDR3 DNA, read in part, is TGTGCCAGTAGTATAGCCGGACTATCTCATGGC. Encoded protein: CASSIAGLSHG. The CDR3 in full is CASSIAGLSHGYTF.

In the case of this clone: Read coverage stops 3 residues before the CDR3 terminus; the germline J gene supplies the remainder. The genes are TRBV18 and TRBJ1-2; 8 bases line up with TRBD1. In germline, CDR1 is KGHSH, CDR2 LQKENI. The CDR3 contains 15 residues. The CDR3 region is CASSPPQGAGNDYTF. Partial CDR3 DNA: TGTGCCAGCTCACCACCGCAGGGGGCAGGCAATGAC.

The CDR3 protein is CASSALTSGGQETQYF. The covered CDR3 bases are TGTGCCAGCAGTGCCCTTACCTCAGGGGGCCAAGAGACG. The gene calls are TRBV6-1 and TRBJ2-3; 8 nucleotides line up with TRBD1. The read gets to within 3 residues of the CDR3 end, and the germline J gene fills in the rest. This CDR3 region has 16 residues. CDR1 and CDR2 (germline): MNHNS, SASEGT.

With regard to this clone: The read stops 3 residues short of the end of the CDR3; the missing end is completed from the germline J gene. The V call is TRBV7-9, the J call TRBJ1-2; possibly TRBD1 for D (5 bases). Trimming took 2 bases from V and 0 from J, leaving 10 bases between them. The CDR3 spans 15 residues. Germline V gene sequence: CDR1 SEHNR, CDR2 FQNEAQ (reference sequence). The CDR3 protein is CASSLRQPANYGYTF. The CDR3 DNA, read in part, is TGTGCCAGCAGCTTACGACAGCCAGCTAACTATGGC.

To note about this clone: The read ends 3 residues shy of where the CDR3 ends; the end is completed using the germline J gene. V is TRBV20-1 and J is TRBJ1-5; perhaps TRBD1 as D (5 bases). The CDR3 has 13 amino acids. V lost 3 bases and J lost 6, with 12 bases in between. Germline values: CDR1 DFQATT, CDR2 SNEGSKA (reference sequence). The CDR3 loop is CSASGGEGQPQHF. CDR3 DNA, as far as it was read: TGCAGTGCTAGCGGGGGGGAGGGTCAGCCC.

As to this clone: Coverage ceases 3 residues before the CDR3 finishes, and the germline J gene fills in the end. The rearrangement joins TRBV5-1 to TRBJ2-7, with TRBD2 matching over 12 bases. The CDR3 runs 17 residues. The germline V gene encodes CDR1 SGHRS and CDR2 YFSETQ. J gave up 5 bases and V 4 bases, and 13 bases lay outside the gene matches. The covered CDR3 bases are TGCGCCAGCAGCCTAAGGACTAGCGGGGTTATCCCCCACGAG. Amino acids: CASSLRTSGVIPHE. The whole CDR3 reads CASSLRTSGVIPHEQYF.

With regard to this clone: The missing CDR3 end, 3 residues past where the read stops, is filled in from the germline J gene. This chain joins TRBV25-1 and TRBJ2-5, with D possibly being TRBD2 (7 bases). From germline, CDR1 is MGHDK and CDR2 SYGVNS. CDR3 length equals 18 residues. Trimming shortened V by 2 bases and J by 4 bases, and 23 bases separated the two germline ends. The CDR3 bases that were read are TGTGCCAGCAGTGAAGGGTGGTTAGTGGGGGGGCCCGGAGAGACC. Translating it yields CASSEGWLVGGPGET. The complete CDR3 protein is CASSEGWLVGGPGETQYF.

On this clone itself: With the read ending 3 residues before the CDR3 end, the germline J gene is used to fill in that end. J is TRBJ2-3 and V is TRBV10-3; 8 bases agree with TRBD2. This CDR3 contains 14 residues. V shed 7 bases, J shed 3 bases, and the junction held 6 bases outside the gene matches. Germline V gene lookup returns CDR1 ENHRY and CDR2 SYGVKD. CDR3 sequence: CAINTGGATDTQYF. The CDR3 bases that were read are TGTGCCATCAACACCGGGGGGGCAACAGATACG.

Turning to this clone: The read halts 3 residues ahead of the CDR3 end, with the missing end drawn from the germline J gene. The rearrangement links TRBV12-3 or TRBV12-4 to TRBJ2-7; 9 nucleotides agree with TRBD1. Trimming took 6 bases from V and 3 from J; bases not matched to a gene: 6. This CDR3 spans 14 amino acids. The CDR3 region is CASSPPDRGYEQYF. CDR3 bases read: TGTGCCAGCAGCCCACCGGACAGGGGCTACGAG.

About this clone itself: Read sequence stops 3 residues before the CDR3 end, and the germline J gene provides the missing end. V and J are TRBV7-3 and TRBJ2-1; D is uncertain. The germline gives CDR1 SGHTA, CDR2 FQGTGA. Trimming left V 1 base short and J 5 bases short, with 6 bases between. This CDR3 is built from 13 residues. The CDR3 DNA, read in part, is TGTGCCAGCAGCTTAATGCCGGACAATGAG. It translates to CASSLMPDNE. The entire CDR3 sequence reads CASSLMPDNEQFF.

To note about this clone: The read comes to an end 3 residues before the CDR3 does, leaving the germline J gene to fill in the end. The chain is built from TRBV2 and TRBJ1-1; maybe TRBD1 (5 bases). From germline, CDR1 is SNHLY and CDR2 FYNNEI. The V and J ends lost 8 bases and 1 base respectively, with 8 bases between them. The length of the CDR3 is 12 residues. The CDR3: CASETGNTEAFF. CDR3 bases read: TGTGCCAGCGAAACAGGGAACACTGAA.

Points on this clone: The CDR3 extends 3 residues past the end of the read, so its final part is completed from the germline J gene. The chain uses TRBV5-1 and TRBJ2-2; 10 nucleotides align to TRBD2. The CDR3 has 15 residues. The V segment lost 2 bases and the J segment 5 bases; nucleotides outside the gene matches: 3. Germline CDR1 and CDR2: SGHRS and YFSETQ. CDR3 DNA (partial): TGCGCCAGCAGCTTAGTAGCGGGGGGAACCGGGGAG. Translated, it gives CASSLVAGGTGE. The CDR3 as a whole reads CASSLVAGGTGELFF.

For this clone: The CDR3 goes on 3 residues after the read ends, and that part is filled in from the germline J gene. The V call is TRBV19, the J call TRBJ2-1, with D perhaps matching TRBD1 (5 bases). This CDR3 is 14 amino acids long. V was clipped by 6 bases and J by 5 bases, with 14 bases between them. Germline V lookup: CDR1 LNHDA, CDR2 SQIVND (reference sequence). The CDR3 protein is CASSNRQLHNEQFF. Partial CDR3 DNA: TGTGCCAGTAGCAACAGACAGCTCCACAATGAG.

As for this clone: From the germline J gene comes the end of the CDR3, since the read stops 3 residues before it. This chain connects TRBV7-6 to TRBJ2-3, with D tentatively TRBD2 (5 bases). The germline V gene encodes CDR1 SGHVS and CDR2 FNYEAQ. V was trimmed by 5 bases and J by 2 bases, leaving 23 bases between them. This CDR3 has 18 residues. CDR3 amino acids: CASSPRPRRVAHTDTQYF. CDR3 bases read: TGTGCCAGCAGCCCCCGGCCCCGGCGGGTGGCCCACACAGATACG.

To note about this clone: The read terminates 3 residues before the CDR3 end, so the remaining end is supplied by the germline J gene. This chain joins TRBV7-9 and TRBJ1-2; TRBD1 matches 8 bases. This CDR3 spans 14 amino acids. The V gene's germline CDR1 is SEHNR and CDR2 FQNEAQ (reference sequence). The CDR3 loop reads CASSDRGTANDYTF. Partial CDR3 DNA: TGTGCCAGCAGCGACAGGGGTACGGCCAATGAC. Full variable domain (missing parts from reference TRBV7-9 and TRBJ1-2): DTGVSQNPRHKITKRGQNVTFRCDPISEHNRLYWYRQTLGQGPEFLTYFQNEAQLEKSRLLSDRFSAERPKGSFSTLEIQRTEQGDSAMYLCASSDRGTANDYTFGSGTRLTVV.

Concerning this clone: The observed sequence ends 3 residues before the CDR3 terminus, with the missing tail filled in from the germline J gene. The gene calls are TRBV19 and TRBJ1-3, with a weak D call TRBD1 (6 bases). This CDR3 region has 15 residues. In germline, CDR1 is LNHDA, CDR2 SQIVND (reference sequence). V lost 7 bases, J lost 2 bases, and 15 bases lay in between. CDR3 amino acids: CASNLRGGAGNTIYF. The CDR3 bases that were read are TGTGCCAGTAATCTCCGGGGGGGCGCTGGAAACACC. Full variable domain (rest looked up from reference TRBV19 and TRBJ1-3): DGGITQSPKYLFRKEGQNVTLSCEQNLNHDAMYWYRQDPGQGLRLIYYSQIVNDFQKGDIAEGYSVSREKKESFPLTVTSAQKNPTAFYLCASNLRGGAGNTIYFGEGSWLTVV.

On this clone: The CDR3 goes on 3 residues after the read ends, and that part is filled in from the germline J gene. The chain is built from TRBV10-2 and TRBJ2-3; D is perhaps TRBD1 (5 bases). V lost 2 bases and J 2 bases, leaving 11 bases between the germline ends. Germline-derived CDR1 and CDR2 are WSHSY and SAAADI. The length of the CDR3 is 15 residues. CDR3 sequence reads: CASSEVSGPTDTQYF. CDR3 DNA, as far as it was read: TGCGCCAGCAGTGAGGTGTCAGGGCCCACAGATACG.

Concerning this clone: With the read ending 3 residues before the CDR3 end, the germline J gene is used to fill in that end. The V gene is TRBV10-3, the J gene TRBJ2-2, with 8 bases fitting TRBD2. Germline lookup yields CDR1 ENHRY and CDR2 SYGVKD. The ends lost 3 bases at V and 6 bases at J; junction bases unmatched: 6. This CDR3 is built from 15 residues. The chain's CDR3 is CAISDGTSKAGELFF. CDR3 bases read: TGTGCCATCAGTGACGGGACTAGTAAAGCCGGGGAG.

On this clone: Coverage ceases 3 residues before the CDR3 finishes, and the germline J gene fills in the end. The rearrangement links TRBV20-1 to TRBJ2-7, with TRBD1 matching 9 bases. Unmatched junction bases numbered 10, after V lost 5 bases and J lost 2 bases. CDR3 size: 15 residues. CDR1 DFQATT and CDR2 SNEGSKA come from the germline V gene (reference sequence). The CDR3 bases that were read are TGCAGTGCTCAAAACCCGGGACAGGGCACCTACGAG. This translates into CSAQNPGQGTYE. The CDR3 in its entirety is CSAQNPGQGTYEQYF.

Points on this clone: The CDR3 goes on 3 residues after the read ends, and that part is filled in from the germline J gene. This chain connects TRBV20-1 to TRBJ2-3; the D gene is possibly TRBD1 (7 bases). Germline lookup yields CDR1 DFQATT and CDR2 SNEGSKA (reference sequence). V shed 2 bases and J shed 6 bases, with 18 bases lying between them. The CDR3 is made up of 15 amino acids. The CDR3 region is CSARRQGGLGDTQYF. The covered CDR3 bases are TGCAGTGCTAGACGTCAGGGGGGCTTGGGGGATACG.